Listed here are 13 T cell receptor beta chains from one sample, sequenced in a study of blood T cell repertoires in COVID-19. Some clones are missing from TCRdb's copy, which holds only in-frame ones; the method was immunoSEQ multiplex PCR. The sample comprises some 320,000 clones, about 87% of which are singletons, and approximately 5% rests with the top ten. The specimen was PBMCs or T cells enriched from blood (not recorded which). Receptors originate from a woman aged 25 to 45 who had recovered from COVID-19.

The V and J genes are TRBV7-9 and TRBJ1-1; D remains ambiguous. Trimming took 1 base from V and 1 from J, leaving 10 bases between them. Germline CDR1 is SEHNR and CDR2 is FQNEAQ (reference sequence). The CDR3 contains 15 residues. DNA for the CDR3: TGTGCCAGCAGCTTAGGGCTCAGAACGAACACTGAAGCTTTCTTT. It codes for CASSLGLRTNTEAFF. Using reference TRBV7-9 and TRBJ1-1 for the parts outside the CDR3, the full variable domain is DTGVSQNPRHKITKRGQNVTFRCDPISEHNRLYWYRQTLGQGPEFLTYFQNEAQLEKSRLLSDRFSAERPKGSFSTLEIQRTEQGDSAMYLCASSLGLRTNTEAFFGQGTRLTVV.

The sample holds one count of this clone. The V gene is TRBV4-3, the J gene TRBJ2-4, with TRBD2 as a possible D gene (6 bases). The CDR3 length is 18 residues. Germline lookup yields CDR1 LGHNA and CDR2 YSLEER. Trimming cost V 1 base and J 0 bases, with 16 bases left between them. CDR3 sequence (DNA): TGCGCCAGCAGCCAAGCCCGAGGGACTGGACTAGCCAAAAACATTCAGTACTTC. This encodes CASSQARGTGLAKNIQYF.

The V gene is TRBV4-2, the J gene TRBJ1-4; 8 bases match TRBD1. From germline, CDR1 is LGHNA and CDR2 YNFKEQ. CDR3 length equals 14 residues. J gave up 7 bases and V 3 bases, and 4 bases lay outside the gene matches. DNA for the CDR3: TGTGCCAGCAGCCAGGGGACAGGCGGTGAAAAACTGTTTTTT. It codes for CASSQGTGGEKLFF.

The chain is built from TRBV6-5 and TRBJ2-2; 7 bases match TRBD1. The length of the CDR3 is 15 residues. V lost 6 bases and J lost 3; bases outside the gene matches: 7. Germline lookup yields CDR1 MNHEY and CDR2 SVGAGI. The CDR3 nucleotides read TGTGCCAGCAGAGAGACAGGGTGGGACACCGGGGAGCTGTTTTTT. Amino acid sequence: CASRETGWDTGELFF.

This clone was seen just once. The chain uses TRBV5-8 and TRBJ2-7; 9 positions match TRBD1. CDR1 and CDR2 from the germline V gene are SGHTS and YDEGEE. Germline trimming cut 4 bases from V and 4 bases from J; bases unmatched to any gene: 6. This CDR3 contains 14 residues. CDR3 nucleotides: TGTGCCAGCAGCCACGGGACAGGGTCGTACGAGCAGTACTTC. It encodes CASSHGTGSYEQYF.

This clone appeared once. The chain has TRBV6-1 and TRBJ1-1; D uncertain. The CDR3 totals 12 residues. Germline loops: CDR1 MNHNS, CDR2 SASEGT. The V gene lost 1 base and the J gene lost 10 bases, with 10 bases spanning the gap. CDR3 loop: CASSEDPRGAFF. For the CDR3, the DNA is TGTGCCAGCAGTGAAGACCCACGAGGAGCTTTCTTT.

The V call is TRBV5-6, the J call TRBJ2-7; TRBD1 aligns across 10 bases. Trimming took 3 bases from V and 7 from J; bases not matched to a gene: 13. In germline, CDR1 is SGHDT, CDR2 YYEEEE. This CDR3 contains 16 residues. The CDR3 coding sequence is TGTGCCAGCAGCTCCCCGGGACAGGGGATGTCGTATGAGCAGTACTTC. Translated: CASSSPGQGMSYEQYF.

The chain links TRBV18 to TRBJ2-3; 11 bases map to TRBD1. The CDR3 has 15 amino acids. Trimming at V came to 2 bases and at J to 6 bases, leaving 4 bases not matched to a gene. Germline V gene sequence: CDR1 KGHSH, CDR2 LQKENI. The DNA for the CDR3 is TGTGCCAGCTCACCAACGGGACAGGGGGGTGATACGCAGTATTTT. It specifies CASSPTGQGGDTQYF.

The chain recombines TRBV2 with TRBJ2-2; D is ambiguous. The CDR3 contains 16 residues. V was clipped by 7 bases and J by 0 bases, with 15 bases between them. Germline CDR1 reads SNHLY; CDR2 reads FYNNEI. CDR3 coding DNA: TGTGCCAGCAAACACCGCAGGCAAGCGAACACCGGGGAGCTGTTTTTT. Protein: CASKHRRQANTGELFF.

The chain links TRBV3-1 (or the pseudogene TRBV3-2) to TRBJ1-1; D is unresolved. Trimming took 0 bases from V and 11 from J, leaving 7 bases between them. The CDR3 has 11 residues. Germline values: CDR1 LGHDT, CDR2 YNNKEL (reference sequence). CDR3 protein: CASSQDGAAFF. The CDR3 coding sequence is TGTGCCAGCAGCCAAGACGGTGCGGCTTTCTTT.

This clone was recorded a few times. J is TRBJ2-1 and V is TRBV7-3; 7 bases agree with TRBD1. From germline, CDR1 is SGHTA and CDR2 FQGTGA. The CDR3 extends over 15 amino acids. Germline trimming cut 4 bases from V and 7 bases from J; bases unmatched to any gene: 10. CDR3 protein: CASSSSGTRGNEQFF. CDR3 bases: TGTGCCAGCAGCTCTTCCGGGACCAGGGGGAATGAGCAGTTCTTC.

V usage is TRBV23-1 and J usage is TRBJ2-4; D gene ambiguous. TRBV23-1 is labeled an ORF, and its function is uncertain. The ends were cut back, 0 bases at V and 0 bases at J, with 12 bases in the middle. The CDR3 extends over 17 amino acids. The CDR3 region is CASSQSAVELAKNIQYF. CDR3 in DNA: TGCGCCAGCAGTCAATCGGCGGTTGAACTAGCCAAAAACATTCAGTACTTC.

The chain is built from TRBV4-1 and TRBJ2-5, with TRBD2 matching 9 bases. This CDR3 spans 15 amino acids. Germline CDR1 is MGHRA and CDR2 is YSYEKL. V shed 4 bases and J 5 bases; nucleotides not matched to a gene: 8. This CDR3 reads CASSPLAGAGETQYF. The CDR3 DNA reads as TGCGCCAGCAGCCCATTAGCGGGGGCCGGGGAGACCCAGTACTTC.